The 31 T cell receptor beta chains in this list originate from one sample, sequenced in a study of beta chain features in type 1 diabetes. Since all of the isolated RNA was reverse transcribed, expressed TCRB transcripts were what got sequenced. This table comes from immunoSEQ multiplex PCR, and its TCRdb copy is limited to in-frame clones, with some not included. The sample shows 330,000 or so clones, 14% of them seen only once. Sequencing used central memory CD4+ T cells from blood. Every receptor here comes from a man aged 25 to 40 in good health.

A few counts support this clone. A read error may account for a junction end that differs from germline. The chain combines TRBV7-9 with TRBJ1-1; D possibly corresponds to TRBD1 (5 bases). The CDR3 consists of 13 residues. Germline V gene sequence: CDR1 SEHNR, CDR2 FQNEAQ (reference sequence). The DNA for the CDR3 is TGTGCCACCAGCGGGCAGGGTGGGACTGAAGCTTTCTTT. This codes for CATSGQGGTEAFF.

The rearrangement joins TRBV27 to TRBJ1-1; TRBD1 might be the D (5 bases). Deletions cut 2 bases from V and 1 base from J, with 8 bases between. Germline loops: CDR1 MNHEY, CDR2 SMNVEV (reference sequence). The CDR3 extends over 14 amino acids. The CDR3 region is CASSLAGRNTEAFF. DNA for the CDR3: TGTGCCAGCAGTTTAGCAGGGCGGAACACTGAAGCTTTCTTT.

The chain couples TRBV19 to TRBJ1-5, with D perhaps TRBD1 (6 bases). From germline, CDR1 is LNHDA and CDR2 SQIVND (reference sequence). The length of the CDR3 is 14 residues. Trimming stripped 7 bases from V and 7 bases from J, with 17 bases between. CDR3 nucleotides: TGTGCCAGTATGAACGTGGGGGCCGGCCAGCCCCAGCATTTT. This gives the protein CASMNVGAGQPQHF.

Ten or more counts support this clone. The chain has TRBV5-4 and TRBJ1-6; TRBD1 might be the D (5 bases). This CDR3 comprises 16 residues. V lost 0 bases to trimming and J lost 6 bases, with 13 bases between them. Germline loops: CDR1 SGHNT, CDR2 YYREEE (reference sequence). CDR3 bases: TGTGCCAGCAGCTTGGAACCGGGACGGATTAATTCACCCCTCCACTTT. Residues: CASSLEPGRINSPLHF.

This clone was picked up a small number of times. The chain employs TRBV12-5 and TRBJ1-4; no firm D call. This CDR3 contains 15 residues. Germline V gene sequence: CDR1 LGHNT, CDR2 FRNRAP. Trimming shortened V by 3 bases and J by 2 bases, and 10 bases separated the two germline ends. The DNA of the CDR3 is TGTGCTAGTGGTTTCAGTGGAGGCACTAATGAAAAACTGTTTTTT. It is translated as CASGFSGGTNEKLFF.

This clone was recorded a few times. The J gene is TRBJ1-4, the V gene TRBV6-6, with no clear D. The length of the CDR3 is 13 residues. Germline-derived CDR1 and CDR2 are MNHNY and SVGAGI (reference sequence). Trimming took 2 bases from V and 5 from J, leaving 6 bases between them. CDR3 nucleotides: TGTGCCAGCAGTTACAGACAAAATGAAAAACTGTTTTTT. Translation gives CASSYRQNEKLFF.

The chain carries TRBV2 and TRBJ2-1, with 7 bases aligning to TRBD1. Per the germline V gene, CDR1 is SNHLY and CDR2 is FYNNEI. Trimming at V came to 7 bases and at J to 15 bases, leaving 12 bases not matched to a gene. The length of the CDR3 is 12 residues. The CDR3 reads CASTLQGNRAFF. CDR3 coding DNA: TGTGCCAGCACTTTACAGGGGAACCGGGCGTTCTTC.

V gene TRBV7-2 combines with J gene TRBJ1-1, with no clear D. Trimming shortened V by 5 bases and J by 3 bases, and 13 bases separated the two germline ends. CDR1 SGHTA and CDR2 FQGNSA come from the germline V gene. This CDR3 is built from 14 residues. The CDR3 here is CASSPVGKDTEAFF. CDR3 nucleotides: TGTGCCAGCAGCCCTGTAGGGAAGGACACTGAAGCTTTCTTT.

With regard to this clone: The identical CDR3 is also encoded by other nucleotide sequences in the sample. The CDR3 spells CASSEDRGGRELFF. CDR3 sequence (DNA): TGTGCCAGCAGTGAAGACAGGGGTGGCAGGGAGCTGTTTTTT. The chain joins TRBV25-1 to TRBJ2-2; 8 bases map to TRBD1. The CDR3 has 14 amino acids. The junction had 5 bases not matched to a gene; V was cut back by 2 bases and J by 9 bases. CDR1 is MGHDK and CDR2 is SYGVNS in the germline V gene.

V usage is TRBV6-5 and J usage is TRBJ1-3; 9 bases agree with TRBD1. This CDR3 contains 15 residues. The junction had 5 bases not matched to a gene; V was cut back by 6 bases and J by 2 bases. Germline V gene sequence: CDR1 MNHEY, CDR2 SVGAGI. The CDR3 loop is CASRFRQGAGNTIYF. The CDR3, as DNA: TGTGCCAGCAGGTTCCGACAGGGGGCTGGAAACACCATATATTTT.

This clone was observed at least ten times. The gene calls are TRBV7-2 and TRBJ2-6; unclear D gene. Germline loops: CDR1 SGHTA, CDR2 FQGNSA. This CDR3 has 15 amino acids. Trimming removed 5 bases from V and 2 bases from J, with 10 bases in between. CDR3 nucleotides: TGTGCCAGCAGCCAGACCCGGGCTGGGGCCAACGTCCTGACTTTC. This codes for CASSQTRAGANVLTF.

The V gene is TRBV27, the J gene TRBJ2-3; 14 bases map to TRBD2. The trim removed 6 bases at V and 3 bases at J, leaving 14 bases unmatched. The CDR3 is made up of 19 amino acids. The germline V gene has CDR1 MNHEY and CDR2 SMNVEV (reference sequence). The CDR3 bases are TGTGCCAGCAGCCAGGGACTAGCGGGAGCGGGGTTTGGTACAGATACGCAGTATTTT. Translation gives CASSQGLAGAGFGTDTQYF.

This clone was recorded a few times. Additional DNA sequences in this sample encode the identical CDR3. This chain uses TRBV18 with TRBJ1-2; unclear D gene. Germline CDR1 KGHSH, CDR2 LQKENI. This CDR3 region has 13 residues. The V end lost 0 bases, the J end lost 2 bases, and 4 bases lay between the germline ends. The CDR3 nucleotides are TGTGCCAGCTCACCACCGGGAAACTATGGCTACACCTTC. The encoded protein is CASSPPGNYGYTF. Full variable domain (remainder filled in from reference TRBV18 and TRBJ1-2): NAGVMQNPRHLVRRRGQEARLRCSPMKGHSHVYWYRQLPEEGLKFMVYLQKENIIDESGMPKERFSAEFPKEGPSILRIQQVVRGDSAAYFCASSPPGNYGYTFGSGTRLTVV.

This clone was counted between two and nine times. This chain links TRBV6-5 with TRBJ1-4; 7 nucleotides align to TRBD1. Germline values: CDR1 MNHEY, CDR2 SVGAGI. The ends lost 9 bases at V and 5 bases at J; junction bases unmatched: 3. The CDR3 covers 12 residues. The CDR3 bases are TGTGCCAGTCGGACAGGAAATGAAAAACTGTTTTTT. It is translated as CASRTGNEKLFF.

This clone was seen a handful of times. The junction departs from germline at one end; a sequencing error may be responsible. This chain connects TRBV19 to TRBJ1-1; D uncertain. Germline V gives CDR1 LNHDA, CDR2 SQIVND (reference sequence). The CDR3 length is 12 residues. The CDR3 sequence: CASSIRWQPILF. CDR3 bases: TGTGCCAGTAGTATACGTTGGCAGCCCATCCTCTTT. The full variable domain, in which reference TRBV19 and TRBJ1-1 provide the parts outside the CDR3, is DGGITQSPKYLFRKEGQNVTLSCEQNLNHDAMYWYRQDPGQGLRLIYYSQIVNDFQKGDIAEGYSVSREKKESFPLTVTSAQKNPTAFYLCASSIRWQPILFGQGTRLTVV.

This clone was observed a handful of times. The chain carries TRBV7-9 and TRBJ2-1; tentatively, D is TRBD2 (5 bases). The V end lost 3 bases, the J end lost 5 bases, and 14 bases lay between the germline ends. Germline CDR1 reads SEHNR; CDR2 reads FQNEAQ (reference sequence). This CDR3 has 15 residues. DNA for the CDR3: TGTGCCAGCAGCTTGGCGGGCGGTTTAAACAATGAGCAGTTCTTC. Translated, it gives CASSLAGGLNNEQFF.

This clone was recorded at least ten times. J is TRBJ1-4 and V is TRBV5-6; 7 positions agree with TRBD1. This CDR3 is 15 amino acids long. CDR1 and CDR2 from the germline V gene are SGHDT and YYEEEE. V trimming: 7 bases; J trimming: 3 bases; junction bases outside the gene matches: 9. CDR3 DNA sequence: TGTGCCAGCCGGATACAGGGGCGAGCTAATGAAAAACTGTTTTTT. It is translated as CASRIQGRANEKLFF.

The sample holds a few counts of this clone. V gene TRBV19 combines with J gene TRBJ1-1; tentative D call: TRBD1 (5 bases). Trimming left V 7 bases short and J 8 bases short, with 11 bases between. This CDR3 is built from 11 residues. Germline V CDR1 and CDR2: LNHDA, SQIVND (reference sequence). Written as DNA, the CDR3 is TGTGCCAGTATTGGGGACCGGGAAGCTTTCTTT. As protein: CASIGDREAFF.

Only a few counts were recorded for this clone. This sample also contains other DNA sequences that code for the same CDR3. V usage is TRBV6-5 and J usage is TRBJ1-1, with D possibly matching TRBD1 (6 bases). The V end was cut by 0 bases, the J end by 0 bases, with 8 bases between. The CDR3 length is 15 residues. The germline gives CDR1 MNHEY, CDR2 SVGAGI. This chain's CDR3 is CASSYSAGVNTEAFF. CDR3 coding DNA: TGTGCCAGCAGTTACTCGGCAGGGGTGAACACTGAAGCTTTCTTT.

A few counts support this clone. V usage is TRBV2 and J usage is TRBJ2-2, with D possibly being TRBD2 (6 bases). Trimming left V 2 bases short and J 4 bases short, with 11 bases between. Germline lookup yields CDR1 SNHLY and CDR2 FYNNEI. The CDR3 is made up of 15 amino acids. This chain's CDR3 is CASSERGSGTGELFF. DNA of the CDR3: TGTGCCAGCAGTGAACGGGGGAGCGGCACCGGGGAGCTGTTTTTT.

This clone has only a few counts. The rearrangement links TRBV7-2 to TRBJ2-5, with 11 bases aligning to TRBD2. The CDR3 has 16 amino acids. V trimming: 3 bases; J trimming: 2 bases; junction bases outside the gene matches: 5. Germline V gives CDR1 SGHTA, CDR2 FQGNSA. The chain's CDR3 is CASSFTSGGWQETQYF. Here the CDR3 DNA reads TGTGCCAGCAGCTTTACTAGCGGGGGTTGGCAAGAGACCCAGTACTTC.

J is TRBJ1-1 and V is TRBV6-6; D is unclear. Per the germline V gene, CDR1 is MNHNY and CDR2 is SVGAGI (reference sequence). V lost 2 bases and J lost 6, with 4 bases in between. There are 11 residues in the CDR3. The DNA of the CDR3 is TGTGCCAGCAGTTACATCGCTGAAGCTTTCTTT. Translating gives CASSYIAEAFF.

The chain couples TRBV7-2 to TRBJ2-5; 8 nucleotides match TRBD1. Germline V gene data show CDR1 as SGHTA and CDR2 as FQGNSA. V was pared by 6 bases and J by 4 bases, with 10 bases of the junction left unmatched. The CDR3 length is 15 residues. CDR3 DNA sequence: TGTGCCAGCAGAACGACAGGGGTTGGGGGAGAGACCCAGTACTTC. It is translated as CASRTTGVGGETQYF.

This chain uses TRBV18 with TRBJ1-6; a weak D match, TRBD1 (5 bases). With 4 bases removed from V and 10 bases from J, the gap between germline ends came to 14 bases. Germline CDR1 reads KGHSH; CDR2 reads LQKENI. This CDR3 is built from 14 residues. The CDR3 DNA follows: TGTGCCAGCTCACACCGGGACCCCAACTCACCCCTCCACTTT. Its protein product is CASSHRDPNSPLHF.

The chain combines TRBV27 with TRBJ1-2, with D uncertain. CDR3 length: 13 residues. Germline V gives CDR1 MNHEY, CDR2 SMNVEV (reference sequence). V was trimmed by 2 bases and J by 3 bases, leaving 7 bases between them. The CDR3: CASSLKVDYGYTF. CDR3 DNA: TGTGCCAGCAGTTTAAAGGTGGACTATGGCTACACCTTC.

Ten or more counts support this clone. The CDR3 DNA is TGTGCCATCAGTGAGTCGATGGATACGCAGTATTTT. Translation gives CAISESMDTQYF. The chain has TRBV10-3 and TRBJ2-3; D uncertain. The CDR3 is 12 amino acids. The V gene's germline CDR1 is ENHRY and CDR2 SYGVKD. V lost 0 bases to trimming and J lost 6 bases, with 4 bases between them.

This clone turned up a few times. DNA of the CDR3: TGTGCCAGCTCACGGGCTACTTATGGCTACACCTTC. Protein sequence: CASSRATYGYTF. The genes are TRBV18 and TRBJ1-2; no firm D call. Germline-derived CDR1 and CDR2 are KGHSH and LQKENI. V was shortened by 4 bases and J by 5 bases, with 8 bases between the two germline ends. The CDR3 contains 12 residues.

The chain combines TRBV4-3 with TRBJ2-7; TRBD1 matches at 9 bases. CDR1 and CDR2 from the germline V gene are LGHNA and YSLEER. V shed 3 bases and J 4 bases; nucleotides not matched to a gene: 4. The CDR3 is 14 amino acids. CDR3 sequence reads: CASSHQTGGYEQYF. Written as DNA, the CDR3 is TGCGCCAGCAGCCACCAGACAGGGGGATACGAGCAGTACTTC.

The gene calls are TRBV6-1 and TRBJ2-3; D possibly matches TRBD1 or TRBD2 (6 bases each). Germline loops: CDR1 MNHNS, CDR2 SASEGT. This CDR3 spans 15 amino acids. The germline V and J ends were trimmed by 2 bases and 4 bases, with 13 bases remaining between them. This CDR3 reads CASSELAPGADTQYF. In DNA form, the CDR3 reads TGTGCCAGCAGTGAACTAGCGCCAGGGGCAGATACGCAGTATTTT.

The rearrangement joins TRBV6-1 to TRBJ2-5; TRBD2 might be the D (6 bases). V shed 3 bases and J shed 2 bases, with 10 bases lying between them. CDR3 size: 14 residues. In germline, CDR1 is MNHNS, CDR2 SASEGT. In nucleotides, the CDR3 is TGTGCCAGCAGTGAGAGTGGAGGGCAAGAGACCCAGTACTTC. Its translation: CASSESGGQETQYF.

This clone has only a few counts. The V call is TRBV2, the J call TRBJ1-1; a weak D match, TRBD1 (5 bases). The V gene lost 7 bases and the J gene lost 6 bases, with 21 bases spanning the gap. The V gene's germline CDR1 is SNHLY and CDR2 FYNNEI. This CDR3 is 15 amino acids long. The CDR3 region has the DNA TGTGCCAGCATTCCTGGAAAGGGGAAACCCCCTGAAGCTTTCTTT. This sequence encodes CASIPGKGKPPEAFF.